This T cell receptor beta chain was sequenced for a study of cytomegalovirus exposure and HLA in healthy donors (dated by TCRdb to 2015 to 2018). Background on the whole study: According to a later analysis, one platform produced both the 100 to 150 validation repertoires and the approximately 660 repertoires of the first cohort. The study aimed to test whether signatures of past pathogen exposure could be identified by cataloging public T cell receptors. In addition to the first cohort of approximately 650 subjects, a separate validation cohort of 120 different subjects was used. High-throughput TCR immunosequencing, statistical association of individual TCRs with disease status, and machine learning were combined to predict cytomegalovirus infection status.

The donors were included in the validation cohort of over a hundred subjects, a group kept apart from the approximately 670-subject first cohort. Library creation used the immunoSEQ multiplex PCR assay. Per the authors' processing: A statistical classification framework was built to diagnose cytomegalovirus status from the catalog of TCR beta chain sequences. As stored in TCRdb, this immuneACCESS dataset retains in-frame rearrangements with V and J assigned. A fraction of the clones does not appear; measured against another copy, unresolved V genes explain less than half of the discrepancy, and the remainder lacks a known reason. V and J calls and clone size are given by that table; D and trimming were obtained from the DNA. The sample yields 330,000 or so clones; roughly 88% were counted once. In total, the top ten clones hold about 0.91% of the sample. On the study overall, not on this receptor specifically: A few of the identified cytomegalovirus-associated TCR beta chains were confirmed in vitro to be specific for cytomegalovirus antigens. A later analysis lacked HLA typing for the validation cohort, so it scored co-occurrence in that cohort across all 120 or so repertoires. In the study, around 150 TCR beta chains were listed as associated with cytomegalovirus. While some public TCRs were present in many individuals, most TCR sequences turned up only very rarely across donors. The classifier was reported to diagnose cytomegalovirus status with high specificity and sensitivity in both the original cohort and the validation cohort. According to the authors, the approach could potentially be generalized to other disease states and immunological phenotypes. Of the cluster scores, roughly 95% were above 0 in a later analysis, which found that TCRs clustered in the first cohort also tended to co-occur in the roughly 130 validation repertoires.

Counted from cysteine to phenylalanine, this CDR3 has 15 amino acids. Only the CDR3 part of the read is kept: 45 bases, read in frame from the first base. At the junction V is shortened by 5 bases and J by 6 bases; bases outside the gene matches: 12. The germline V gene (reference sequence) specifies MNHEY as CDR1 and SMNVEV as CDR2. This clone was picked up a small number of times. Its antigen is unknown. Per-base qualities were not stored, and no clone one base away is much larger. The source material was PBMCs. In this chain, TRBV27 is recombined with TRBJ1-2, and TRBD1 matches 7 of the central bases. This TCR came from a woman between 18 and 30 years old in good health and CMV-seronegative. The sequenced DNA is TGTGCCAGCAGTCCAGGGACAGCCTCCCGGAATGGCTACACCTTC. It codes for CASSPGTASRNGYTF.